A single sample gave rise to the 18 T cell receptor beta chains below, sequenced in a study of blood T cells in healthy people across ages. A second PCR of 7 to 11 cycles used a sample-barcoded 5' primer and a J-beta primer mix. TCRdb itself ran the 5' RACE reads through MiXCR, one entry per CDR3 protein. The table shows hundreds of thousands of distinct CDR3 sequences, with about 34% occurring only once. The sample taken for sequencing was blood. All receptors come from a woman of 80 years or more in good health.

In its sample, this clonotype was seen many times. This rearrangement joins TRBV2 to TRBJ2-4; maybe TRBD1 (5 bases). This CDR3 has 10 amino acids. Trimming cost V 6 bases and J 8 bases, with 5 bases left between them. Germline V gene lookup returns CDR1 SNHLY and CDR2 FYNNEI. The DNA of the CDR3 is TGTGCCAGCAGACAGGACATTCAGTACTTC. It translates to CASRQDIQYF.

This clonotype was seen repeatedly, ten times or more. V gene TRBV20-1 combines with J gene TRBJ1-5; tentatively, D is TRBD1 (6 bases). The V end was cut by 5 bases, the J end by 0 bases, with 11 bases between. CDR1 is DFQATT, CDR2 SNEGSKA, per germline (reference sequence). This CDR3 has 14 amino acids. The CDR3 is CSAADSDSNQPQHF. In nucleotides, the CDR3 is TGCAGTGCTGCGGACAGCGATAGCAATCAGCCCCAGCATTTT.

This clonotype was counted ten times or more. CDR3 in amino acids: CSARVGEKEQFF. The CDR3 DNA is TGCAGTGCTAGAGTTGGAGAGAAAGAGCAGTTCTTC. The chain has TRBV20-1 and TRBJ2-1; the D is unclear. Per germline, CDR1 DFQATT and CDR2 SNEGSKA (reference sequence). Trimming pared 1 base from V and 10 bases from J, leaving 11 bases between. The CDR3 totals 12 residues.

This rearrangement joins TRBV5-1 to TRBJ2-2, with 7 nucleotides matching TRBD1. CDR1 SGHRS and CDR2 YFSETQ come from the germline V gene. The CDR3 has 15 residues. Trimming at V came to 3 bases and at J to 6 bases, leaving 8 bases not matched to a gene. CDR3 nucleotide sequence: TGCGCCAGCAGCTCGGGACAGCCGATGGCCGGGGAGCTGTTTTTT. Amino acid sequence: CASSSGQPMAGELFF.

This clonotype was observed at least ten times. The J gene is TRBJ1-4, the V gene TRBV4-3; 9 bases are a match to TRBD1. CDR1 and CDR2 (germline): LGHNA, YSLEER. The CDR3 runs to 17 residues. V was pared by 4 bases and J by 8 bases, with 14 bases of the junction left unmatched. The DNA for the CDR3 is TGCGCCAGCAGCCTCTACAGAGACGGGACAGGGACCGAAAAACTGTTTTTT. It translates to CASSLYRDGTGTEKLFF.

The chain uses TRBV28 and TRBJ1-1; 7 bases are shared with TRBD1. The V gene's germline CDR1 is MDHEN and CDR2 SYDVKM. This CDR3 is built from 14 residues. Germline trimming cut 1 base from V and 4 bases from J; bases unmatched to any gene: 3. DNA of the CDR3: TGTGCCAGCAGTTTATTACAGGGGACCACTGAAGCTTTCTTT. This codes for CASSLLQGTTEAFF.

This clonotype was picked up many times. CDR3 in DNA: TGCAGCGCGTGTCTCGGGGTCGGCACTGAAGCTTTCTTT. This gives the protein CSACLGVGTEAFF. The chain recombines TRBV29-1 with TRBJ1-1; D not resolved. Germline-derived CDR1 and CDR2 are SQVTM and ANQGSEA. This CDR3 contains 13 residues. Trimming took 7 bases from V and 4 from J, leaving 16 bases between them.

This clonotype was recorded at least ten times. The chain joins TRBV6-5 to TRBJ2-7; 7 bases are shared with TRBD1. Losses at the gene ends were 2 bases for V and 3 bases for J; bases not matched to a gene: 1. This CDR3 region has 13 residues. Germline V lookup: CDR1 MNHEY, CDR2 SVGAGI. CDR3 loop: CASSYNRGYEQYF. DNA of the CDR3: TGTGCCAGCAGTTACAACAGGGGCTACGAGCAGTACTTC.

This clonotype was counted only a few times. V is TRBV6-6 and J is TRBJ1-5; D unclear. Germline V CDR1 and CDR2: MNHNY, SVGAGI (reference sequence). The length of the CDR3 is 15 residues. Trimming took off 7 bases at V and 4 bases at J, with 17 bases between the two ends. Here the CDR3 DNA reads TGTGCCAGCACCGCAATGGGCTCCCAAAATCAGCCCCAGCATTTT. This translates into CASTAMGSQNQPQHF.

This clonotype came up many times. This sequence joins TRBV6-2 or TRBV6-3 and TRBJ2-1, with 10 bases matching TRBD1. V lost 8 bases, J lost 8 bases, and 3 bases stayed unmatched. Germline CDR1 is MNHEY and CDR2 is SVGEGT. The CDR3 has 12 amino acids. Here the CDR3 DNA reads TGTGCCAGCGGGGACAGGGGCCATGAGCAGTTCTTC. Residues: CASGDRGHEQFF.

The chain carries TRBV4-1 and TRBJ1-5; 7 bases line up with TRBD1. The ends lost 6 bases at V and 5 bases at J; junction bases unmatched: 7. Germline CDR1 and CDR2: MGHRA and YSYEKL. CDR3 length: 14 residues. The CDR3 here is CASSLDRAYQPQHF. The CDR3 DNA follows: TGCGCCAGCAGTCTTGACAGGGCTTATCAGCCCCAGCATTTT.

This clonotype was detected a few times. The chain couples TRBV7-2 to TRBJ2-3, with no clear D. Germline V gene sequence: CDR1 SGHTA, CDR2 FQGNSA. This CDR3 contains 12 residues. V lost 5 bases and J 8 bases, leaving 11 bases between the germline ends. CDR3 sequence (DNA): TGTGCCAGCAGCCCCGAACTTGGTACGCAGTATTTT. It is translated as CASSPELGTQYF.

This clonotype was found once. V is TRBV7-2 and J is TRBJ2-5, with 8 bases lining up with TRBD2. This CDR3 has 17 amino acids. With V trimmed by 5 bases and J by 2 bases, 13 bases remained unmatched. CDR1 SGHTA and CDR2 FQGNSA come from the germline V gene. Here the CDR3 DNA reads TGTGCCAGCAGCCATCTATGGGAGCGGGAGAGACAAGAGACCCAGTACTTC. It is translated as CASSHLWERERQETQYF.

V and J are TRBV5-6 and TRBJ2-2, with D perhaps assigned TRBD1 or TRBD2 (5 bases each). Germline-derived CDR1 and CDR2 are SGHDT and YYEEEE. CDR3 length: 15 amino acids. The V gene lost 2 bases and the J gene lost 4 bases, with 12 bases spanning the gap. CDR3 in amino acids: CASSFRGVGTGELFF. The CDR3 DNA reads TGTGCCAGCAGCTTTAGAGGGGTTGGCACCGGGGAGCTGTTTTTT.

In this sample, this clonotype turned up many times. The V and J genes are TRBV9 and TRBJ2-7; D is undetermined. The germline V and J ends were trimmed by 0 bases and 4 bases, with 14 bases remaining between them. The germline gives CDR1 SGDLS, CDR2 YYNGEE. CDR3 length: 15 amino acids. CDR3 loop: CASSVGARATYEQYF. The CDR3 DNA is TGTGCCAGCAGCGTAGGAGCCCGGGCAACTTACGAGCAGTACTTC.

This clonotype was recorded at least ten times. The chain carries TRBV6-1 and TRBJ2-7, with 7 bases that match TRBD1. Per germline, CDR1 MNHNS and CDR2 SASEGT. V lost 7 bases to trimming and J lost 3 bases; unmatched junction nucleotides: 12. The CDR3 contains 15 residues. Here the CDR3 reads CASIPRRGGNYEQYF. For the CDR3, the DNA is TGTGCCAGCATTCCCCGGAGAGGGGGCAACTACGAGCAGTACTTC.

This clonotype was detected ten times or more. The chain employs TRBV24-1 and TRBJ2-1, with 7 bases identical to TRBD1. Germline V lookup: CDR1 KGHDR, CDR2 SFDVKD. The CDR3 runs 14 residues. The V gene end was trimmed by 4 bases and the J gene end by 5 bases; junction bases not matched to a gene: 4. CDR3 sequence reads: CATSDTGTDNEQFF. Written as DNA, the CDR3 is TGTGCCACCAGTGACACCGGGACAGACAATGAGCAGTTCTTC.

The chain employs TRBV5-1 and TRBJ1-2; D remains unclear. The CDR3 is 14 residues long. CDR1 and CDR2 (germline): SGHRS, YFSETQ. Between the trimmed V and J ends, which lost 0 bases and 8 bases, there was a span of 14 bases. The CDR3 loop is CASSLGTDVEGYTF. The CDR3 DNA is TGCGCCAGCAGCTTGGGGACGGACGTAGAAGGCTACACCTTC.